These 26 T cell receptor beta chains originate from one sample sequenced in a study of vaccination effects on CD4 cells after COVID-19. Their specific antigens are unknown. The method was immunoSEQ multiplex PCR; TCRdb's version includes in-frame clones alone and lacks a portion of them. Of 25,000 or so clones in the sample, roughly 74% are singletons; the top ten hold over 20%. Using viral peptide pools, the ViraFEST assay grew out antigen-specific CD4+ T cells prior to sequencing. Between days 9 and 11 of culture, CD4+ T cells were separated out. Nucleocapsid antibody tests were negative, and the vaccine recipients had no prior SARS-CoV-2 infection. The material was CD4+ T cells from PBMCs cultured with HCoV-NL63 spike peptides, obtained before COVID-19 vaccination. The receptors shown here come from a human donor who received a COVID-19 vaccine.

The CDR3 DNA reads as TGTGCCAGCAGCTTAGATAGGGAGTACGAGCAGTACTTC. Translation gives CASSLDREYEQYF. The rearrangement links TRBV11-1 to TRBJ2-7, with D possibly TRBD2 on 5 matching bases. CDR3 size: 13 residues. Between the trimmed V and J ends, which lost 1 base and 4 bases, there was a span of 8 bases. Germline V lookup: CDR1 SGHAT, CDR2 FQDESV (reference sequence).

The chain links TRBV24-1 to TRBJ1-5; 9 bases fit TRBD1. J gave up 2 bases and V 9 bases, and 7 bases lay outside the gene matches. Germline values: CDR1 KGHDR, CDR2 SFDVKD. CDR3 length equals 15 residues. The CDR3 DNA reads TGTGCCACCTATCCGGACAGGGGTGGCAATCAGCCCCAGCATTTT. Translating gives CATYPDRGGNQPQHF.

The chain recombines TRBV7-9 with TRBJ2-5; D gene ambiguous. The CDR3 sequence is 18 residues long. Trimming pared 0 bases from V and 3 bases from J, leaving 20 bases between. Germline loops: CDR1 SEHNR, CDR2 FQNEAQ (reference sequence). The CDR3 region is CASSLAAWRAGDKETQYF. For the CDR3, the DNA is TGTGCCAGCAGCTTAGCTGCCTGGAGAGCAGGCGACAAAGAGACCCAGTACTTC.

The CDR3: CASSQKGAGGNTIYF. The CDR3 DNA sequence: TGCGCCAGCAGCCAAAAGGGGGCCGGTGGAAACACCATATATTTT. The chain couples TRBV4-1 to TRBJ1-3, with 7 positions matching TRBD1. Germline lookup yields CDR1 MGHRA and CDR2 YSYEKL. There are 15 residues in the CDR3. J gave up 3 bases and V 2 bases, and 4 bases lay outside the gene matches.

This chain uses TRBV5-1 with TRBJ2-7; D uncertain. The CDR3 is 13 amino acids. With 4 bases removed from V and 2 bases from J, the gap between germline ends came to 10 bases. Germline V lookup: CDR1 SGHRS, CDR2 YFSETQ. The CDR3: CASSPGPTYEQYF. The CDR3 DNA is TGCGCCAGCAGCCCTGGACCCACCTACGAGCAGTACTTC.

The V gene is TRBV2, the J gene TRBJ1-5; maybe TRBD1 (5 bases). Germline V lookup: CDR1 SNHLY, CDR2 FYNNEI. Deletions cut 3 bases from V and 3 bases from J, with 6 bases between. The length of the CDR3 is 13 residues. The CDR3 DNA sequence: TGTGCCAGCAGTGACAGGGACAATCAGCCCCAGCATTTT. Translation gives CASSDRDNQPQHF.

This clone has a handful of counts. V and J are TRBV28 and TRBJ1-1, with D tentatively TRBD1 (5 bases). V was pared by 6 bases and J by 1 base, with 12 bases between. CDR1 is MDHEN, CDR2 SYDVKM, per germline. The CDR3 consists of 14 residues. This chain's CDR3 is CASRNRIQNTEAFF. As DNA, the CDR3 is TGTGCCAGCAGAAACAGGATCCAGAACACTGAAGCTTTCTTT.

This chain links TRBV5-6 with TRBJ1-2; D is ambiguous. CDR3 length: 15 amino acids. V was cut by 0 bases and J by 1 base, with 10 bases left in between. From germline, CDR1 is SGHDT and CDR2 YYEEEE. The CDR3 loop reads CASSLGQSHNYGYTF. The CDR3 DNA is TGTGCCAGCAGCTTGGGGCAGAGTCATAACTATGGCTACACCTTC.

The chain recombines TRBV2 with TRBJ2-1; 9 bases align to TRBD2. CDR3 length: 17 residues. J was trimmed by 3 bases and V by 5 bases; bases with no gene match: 11. Germline V gives CDR1 SNHLY, CDR2 FYNNEI. The CDR3 sequence: CASSPLSGLALYNEQFF. CDR3 coding DNA: TGTGCCAGCAGTCCGCTCTCGGGACTAGCCCTCTACAATGAGCAGTTCTTC.

This chain joins TRBV5-6 and TRBJ1-6; D is unclear. V was shortened by 4 bases and J by 10 bases, with 24 bases between the two germline ends. This CDR3 is built from 17 residues. Per germline, CDR1 SGHDT and CDR2 YYEEEE. The CDR3 region has the DNA TGTGCCAGCAGCGGGATGAGGGAAGGGCTCGGAACGTCACCCCTCCACTTT. It is translated as CASSGMREGLGTSPLHF.

This clone was recorded once. The rearrangement uses TRBV5-1 and TRBJ1-2; 9 positions match TRBD1. CDR1 is SGHRS, CDR2 YFSETQ, per germline. This CDR3 contains 16 residues. Trimming took 6 bases from V and 7 from J; bases not matched to a gene: 16. The DNA for the CDR3 is TGCGCCAGCACGCCGGGACAGGGTGATGTCATAGGTGGCTACACCTTC. It specifies CASTPGQGDVIGGYTF.

V and J are TRBV6-5 and TRBJ2-2; maybe TRBD2 (6 bases). The V and J ends lost 6 bases and 4 bases respectively, with 15 bases between them. The CDR3 is 15 amino acids. CDR1 MNHEY and CDR2 SVGAGI come from the germline V gene. The CDR3 DNA reads TGTGCCAGCAGAGGAGGGTTCTCGGGCACCGGGGAGCTGTTTTTT. This translates into CASRGGFSGTGELFF.

The rearrangement links TRBV10-3 to TRBJ2-2; TRBD2 might be the D (5 bases). The V gene's germline CDR1 is ENHRY and CDR2 SYGVKD. V was shortened by 10 bases and J by 7 bases, with 19 bases between the two germline ends. This CDR3 is built from 14 residues. CDR3 DNA: TGTGCCACCACCCCTTGGGGAGTAGGCGGGGAGCTGTTTTTT. This codes for CATTPWGVGGELFF.

This clone was detected only a few times. V and J are TRBV30 and TRBJ1-6; D gene ambiguous. The CDR3 runs to 13 residues. CDR1 and CDR2 from the germline V gene are GTSNPN and SVGIG (reference sequence). Trimming shortened V by 4 bases and J by 7 bases, and 11 bases separated the two germline ends. The CDR3 protein is CAWKVNPNSPLHF. The CDR3 bases are TGTGCCTGGAAGGTCAACCCCAATTCACCCCTCCACTTT.

The genes are TRBV12-3 or TRBV12-4 and TRBJ2-1, with D unclear. This CDR3 comprises 11 residues. V lost 5 bases to trimming and J lost 8 bases, with 7 bases between them. This CDR3 reads CASSPRYEQFF. The CDR3 DNA is TGTGCCAGCAGTCCCAGATATGAGCAGTTCTTC.

This chain links TRBV19 with TRBJ1-2; D is uncertain. Trimming removed 5 bases from V and 4 bases from J, with 14 bases in between. The CDR3 consists of 14 residues. The V gene's germline CDR1 is LNHDA and CDR2 SQIVND (reference sequence). The CDR3 nucleotides are TGTGCCAGTAGTCATCGACGGTTTGGCTATGGCTACACCTTC. Translation: CASSHRRFGYGYTF.

The rearrangement uses TRBV6-2 or TRBV6-3 and TRBJ1-2; no reliable D call. CDR3 length: 13 residues. CDR1 is MNHEY, CDR2 SVGEGT, per germline. The V and J ends lost 2 bases and 3 bases respectively, with 7 bases between them. The DNA of the CDR3 is TGTGCCAGCAGTTACGGCAGAGACTATGGCTACACCTTC. Protein product: CASSYGRDYGYTF.

The chain links TRBV2 to TRBJ2-5; 7 positions match TRBD1. Germline CDR1 and CDR2: SNHLY and FYNNEI. The CDR3 covers 13 residues. After removal of 0 bases from V and 8 bases from J, the junction contained 3 bases not matched to a gene. CDR3 loop: CASSEAGGATQYF. CDR3 DNA sequence: TGTGCCAGCAGTGAAGCAGGGGGCGCCACCCAGTACTTC.

V gene TRBV18 combines with J gene TRBJ1-4; the match to TRBD1 covers 10 bases. Germline V CDR1 and CDR2: KGHSH, LQKENI. The J segment lost 8 bases and the V segment lost 2 bases, leaving 5 bases of the junction unmatched. This CDR3 spans 15 amino acids. CDR3 nucleotides: TGTGCCAGCTCACCATACGGACAGGGGGGAGAAAAACTGTTTTTT. Translation: CASSPYGQGGEKLFF.

There are a few counts of this clone. This chain connects TRBV19 to TRBJ1-3; no clear D gene. With 6 bases removed from V and 0 bases from J, the gap between germline ends came to 6 bases. This CDR3 has 13 residues. Germline-derived CDR1 and CDR2 are LNHDA and SQIVND (reference sequence). The CDR3 spells CASSQSSGNTIYF. CDR3 sequence (DNA): TGTGCCAGTAGCCAGTCCTCTGGAAACACCATATATTTT. The whole variable domain, remainder taken from reference TRBV19 and TRBJ1-3, is DGGITQSPKYLFRKEGQNVTLSCEQNLNHDAMYWYRQDPGQGLRLIYYSQIVNDFQKGDIAEGYSVSREKKESFPLTVTSAQKNPTAFYLCASSQSSGNTIYFGEGSWLTVV.

V usage is TRBV18 and J usage is TRBJ2-5; the match to TRBD2 covers 12 bases. The CDR3 sequence is 17 residues long. Germline V CDR1 and CDR2: KGHSH, LQKENI. Trimming took 6 bases from V and 1 from J; bases not matched to a gene: 9. CDR3 in DNA: TGTGCCAGCTCCCTCAGACTAGCGGGGGCCGTCCAAGAGACCCAGTACTTC. Amino acids: CASSLRLAGAVQETQYF.

The genes are TRBV5-1 and TRBJ2-1, with TRBD1 identical over 8 bases. The CDR3 has 14 residues. Losses at the gene ends were 3 bases for V and 3 bases for J; bases not matched to a gene: 2. Germline values: CDR1 SGHRS, CDR2 YFSETQ. The CDR3, as DNA: TGCGCCAGCAGCTCGACAGGGGTCTACAATGAGCAGTTCTTC. Translated, it gives CASSSTGVYNEQFF.

This clone was found many times. The J gene is TRBJ1-2, the V gene TRBV11-2, with a weak D call TRBD1 (5 bases). Deletions cut 1 base from V and 4 bases from J, with 13 bases between. This CDR3 has 15 amino acids. Looked up from germline, CDR1 is SGHAT and CDR2 is FQNNGV. The CDR3 is CASSLAGGGFYGYTF. CDR3 in DNA: TGTGCCAGCAGCTTAGCTGGGGGGGGGTTCTATGGCTACACCTTC.

This clone showed up just a few times. The gene calls are TRBV4-1 and TRBJ1-6; weak D call: TRBD1 (6 bases). The V gene lost 0 bases and the J gene lost 10 bases, with 13 bases spanning the gap. Germline CDR1 and CDR2: MGHRA and YSYEKL. This CDR3 is built from 15 residues. This CDR3 reads CASSQDRQGWSPLHF. CDR3 DNA sequence: TGCGCCAGCAGCCAAGATCGGCAGGGGTGGTCACCCCTCCACTTT.

This chain connects TRBV29-1 to TRBJ1-2; D possibly corresponds to TRBD1 (5 bases). Trimming cost V 6 bases and J 3 bases, with 17 bases left between them. Looked up from germline, CDR1 is SQVTM and CDR2 is ANQGSEA. The CDR3 totals 14 residues. The CDR3 region is CSVAPRRGDYGYTF. CDR3 DNA sequence: TGCAGCGTCGCCCCCCGGCGAGGGGACTATGGCTACACCTTC.

This clone was found once. The chain joins TRBV30 to TRBJ1-1, with unresolved D. Between the trimmed V and J ends, which lost 2 bases and 4 bases, there was a span of 11 bases. Germline loops: CDR1 GTSNPN, CDR2 SVGIG (reference sequence). The CDR3 covers 13 residues. CDR3 coding DNA: TGTGCCTGGAGTCGGGATACGGGCACTGAAGCTTTCTTT. It specifies CAWSRDTGTEAFF.